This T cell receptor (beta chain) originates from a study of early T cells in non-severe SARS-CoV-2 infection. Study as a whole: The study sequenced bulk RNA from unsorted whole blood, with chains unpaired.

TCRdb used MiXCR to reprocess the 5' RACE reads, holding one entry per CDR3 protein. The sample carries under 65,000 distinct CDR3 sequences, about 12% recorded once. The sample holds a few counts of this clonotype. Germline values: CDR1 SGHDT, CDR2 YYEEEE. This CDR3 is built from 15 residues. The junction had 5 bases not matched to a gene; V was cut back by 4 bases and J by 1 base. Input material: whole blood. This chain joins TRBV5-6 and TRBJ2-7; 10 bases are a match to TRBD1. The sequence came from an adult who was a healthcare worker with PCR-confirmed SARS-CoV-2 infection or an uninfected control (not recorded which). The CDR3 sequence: CASSHPGQGSYEQYF. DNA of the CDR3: TGTGCCAGCAGCCATCCGGGACAGGGGTCCTACGAGCAGTACTTC.